The next 27 T cell receptor beta chains were all read from a single sample in a study of shared clonotypes between healthy human individuals. Profiled with immunoSEQ multiplex PCR; TCRdb holds only in-frame clones, not every one. The sample has about 1 million clones, about 75% seen once. The sequenced material came from memory CD4+ T cells sorted from blood. Subset specified: CD45RA-negative fraction. All receptors come from a man younger than 35 in good health.

This clone came up once. V and J are TRBV5-4 and TRBJ1-6; TRBD1 is a possible D gene (6 bases). CDR3 length: 15 amino acids. With 4 bases removed from V and 3 bases from J, the gap between germline ends came to 11 bases. The germline V gene encodes CDR1 SGHNT and CDR2 YYREEE (reference sequence). The CDR3 loop is CASSPDSRYNSPLHF. CDR3 in DNA: TGTGCCAGCAGCCCGGACAGCCGCTATAATTCACCCCTCCACTTT.

The gene calls are TRBV11-2 and TRBJ2-3, with 11 bases that match TRBD2. This CDR3 is built from 14 residues. V lost 5 bases to trimming and J lost 5 bases; unmatched junction nucleotides: 3. CDR1 and CDR2 from the germline V gene are SGHAT and FQNNGV. CDR3 coding DNA: TGTGCCAGCAGCCCCGGGACTAGCGGAGATACGCAGTATTTT. It specifies CASSPGTSGDTQYF.

This chain uses TRBV28 with TRBJ2-3, with 13 bases fitting TRBD2. The junction had 11 bases not matched to a gene; V was cut back by 8 bases and J by 6 bases. The V gene's germline CDR1 is MDHEN and CDR2 SYDVKM. CDR3 length equals 16 residues. The CDR3 here is CASLSPGLAGRDTQYF. In DNA, the CDR3 is TGTGCCAGCTTAAGTCCGGGACTAGCGGGGAGGGATACGCAGTATTTT.

Only one count was recorded for this clone. The rearrangement uses TRBV15 and TRBJ2-3; D is ambiguous. The V gene lost 4 bases and the J gene lost 2 bases, with 4 bases spanning the gap. The CDR3 is 12 residues long. Germline CDR1 is LNHNV and CDR2 is YYDKDF (reference sequence). For the CDR3, the DNA is TGTGCCACCAGCAAATACACAGATACGCAGTATTTT. This sequence encodes CATSKYTDTQYF.

V usage is TRBV2 and J usage is TRBJ1-3; the D is unclear. Germline CDR1 is SNHLY and CDR2 is FYNNEI. V lost 4 bases, J lost 0 bases, and 13 bases lay in between. This CDR3 spans 16 amino acids. DNA for the CDR3: TGTGCCAGCAGTGCAGTAACAAGGTTCTCTGGAAACACCATATATTTT. Translated, it gives CASSAVTRFSGNTIYF.

The chain links TRBV19 to TRBJ1-3; TRBD1 is a possible D gene (5 bases). V was cut by 7 bases and J by 4 bases, with 14 bases left in between. This CDR3 spans 14 amino acids. Germline V gives CDR1 LNHDA, CDR2 SQIVND (reference sequence). The CDR3 bases are TGTGCCAGTATACCTTCAGGGTCCGGAAACACCATATATTTT. Encoded protein: CASIPSGSGNTIYF.

The chain employs TRBV23-1 and TRBJ1-2; 7 bases map to TRBD1. TRBV23-1 belongs to the ORF category, with a function that is uncertain. This CDR3 has 11 residues. After removal of 7 bases from V and 8 bases from J, the junction contained 4 bases not matched to a gene. CDR3 residues: CASTGGWGYTF. CDR3 bases: TGCGCCAGCACAGGGGGATGGGGCTACACCTTC.

The genes are TRBV4-2 and TRBJ2-1, with TRBD2 matching over 9 bases. The length of the CDR3 is 21 residues. Trimming removed 1 base from V and 3 bases from J; junction bases left unmatched: 19. Germline V gene data show CDR1 as LGHNA and CDR2 as YNFKEQ. This CDR3 is CASSQGPRGGGAMGFYNEQFF. As DNA, the CDR3 is TGTGCCAGCAGCCAAGGCCCTAGGGGCGGGGGGGCAATGGGCTTCTACAATGAGCAGTTCTTC.

A word on this clone: Other DNA sequences of this sample code for an identical CDR3. This chain links TRBV6-5 with TRBJ2-6, with 8 bases identical to TRBD1. Trimming cost V 5 bases and J 2 bases; bases outside gene matches: 2. CDR1 is MNHEY and CDR2 is SVGAGI in the germline V gene. The CDR3 is 15 amino acids. CDR3 DNA sequence: TGTGCCAGCAGTCTGACAGGGGCTGGGGCCAACGTCCTGACTTTC. The encoded protein is CASSLTGAGANVLTF.

A few counts support this clone. This sequence joins TRBV5-6 and TRBJ1-6, with 7 nucleotides matching TRBD1. CDR3 size: 16 residues. Per germline, CDR1 SGHDT and CDR2 YYEEEE. Trimming at V came to 0 bases and at J to 4 bases, leaving 4 bases not matched to a gene. The CDR3 DNA reads TGTGCCAGCAGCTTGGGGGGACAGTCATATAATTCACCCCTCCACTTT. It encodes CASSLGGQSYNSPLHF.

The gene calls are TRBV12-5 and TRBJ2-1, with 8 bases lining up with TRBD2. The CDR3 sequence is 15 residues long. With 1 base clipped from V and 9 bases from J, the junction kept 8 bases outside the gene matches. Germline-derived CDR1 and CDR2 are LGHNT and FRNRAP. The CDR3 DNA reads as TGTGCTAGTGGTTTGGGCCCAGCGGGAGTGCCTGAGCAGTTCTTC. It specifies CASGLGPAGVPEQFF.

V and J are TRBV2 and TRBJ2-3, with TRBD2 as a possible D gene (5 bases). CDR3 size: 15 residues. V gave up 9 bases and J gave up 0 bases, with 16 bases separating them. The germline gives CDR1 SNHLY, CDR2 FYNNEI. The CDR3 protein is CARTFEGRSTDTQYF. As DNA, the CDR3 is TGTGCCAGGACATTTGAGGGTCGTAGCACAGATACGCAGTATTTT.

This chain uses TRBV2 with TRBJ1-1; TRBD1 matches at 7 bases. Trimming removed 6 bases from V and 1 base from J; junction bases left unmatched: 8. In germline, CDR1 is SNHLY, CDR2 FYNNEI. The CDR3 has 15 residues. CDR3 sequence: CASRPGRTGNTEAFF. In DNA form, the CDR3 reads TGTGCCAGCAGACCAGGGAGGACAGGGAACACTGAAGCTTTCTTT.

Comment on this clone: Within the sample, other DNA sequences also encode this same CDR3. The genes are TRBV12-5 and TRBJ2-1; 8 positions match TRBD2. CDR1 is LGHNT, CDR2 FRNRAP, per germline. After removal of 1 base from V and 3 bases from J, the junction contained 2 bases not matched to a gene. The CDR3 extends over 15 amino acids. DNA of the CDR3: TGTGCTAGTGGTTTGGGGCTAGCGGGCTACAATGAGCAGTTCTTC. Encoded protein: CASGLGLAGYNEQFF.

This clone has just a few counts. J is TRBJ1-5 and V is TRBV7-9, with D possibly matching TRBD1 (6 bases). Germline V gene data show CDR1 as SEHNR and CDR2 as FQNEAQ (reference sequence). V lost 7 bases, J lost 2 bases, and 24 bases lay in between. CDR3 size: 18 residues. The CDR3 reads CASNLKKRDTRGNQPQHF. Here the CDR3 DNA reads TGTGCCAGCAACCTTAAGAAACGGGACACCAGGGGCAATCAGCCCCAGCATTTT.

This clone was seen more than once but under ten times. The same CDR3 also results from other DNA sequences found in this sample. The V call is TRBV6-1, the J call TRBJ1-5, with TRBD1 as a possible D gene (6 bases). There are 14 residues in the CDR3. Trimming removed 2 bases at V and 2 bases at J, with 7 bases between. CDR1 MNHNS and CDR2 SASEGT come from the germline V gene. CDR3 sequence: CASSESGGNQPQHF. Written as DNA, the CDR3 is TGTGCCAGCAGTGAATCAGGGGGCAATCAGCCCCAGCATTTT.

The rearrangement links TRBV5-6 to TRBJ2-7, with 10 nucleotides matching TRBD1. Trimming at V came to 5 bases and at J to 0 bases, leaving 8 bases not matched to a gene. This CDR3 is 16 amino acids long. Germline values: CDR1 SGHDT, CDR2 YYEEEE. The CDR3 sequence is CASSYRRTGGSYEQYF. Here the CDR3 DNA reads TGTGCCAGCAGTTATCGACGGACAGGGGGCTCCTACGAGCAGTACTTC. Using reference TRBV5-6 and TRBJ2-7 for the parts outside the CDR3, the full variable domain is DAGVTQSPTHLIKTRGQQVTLRCSPKSGHDTVSWYQQALGQGPQFIFQYYEEEERQRGNFPDRFSGHQFPNYSSELNVNALLLGDSALYLCASSYRRTGGSYEQYFGPGTRLTVT.

CDR3 sequence: CASSFGTSSSTDTQYF. Written as DNA, the CDR3 is TGCGCCAGCAGCTTTGGGACATCAAGCAGCACAGATACGCAGTATTTT. The genes are TRBV5-1 and TRBJ2-3; possibly TRBD1 for D (6 bases). With 2 bases removed from V and 0 bases from J, the gap between germline ends came to 13 bases. The CDR3 spans 16 residues. Germline CDR1 is SGHRS and CDR2 is YFSETQ.

The chain carries TRBV5-1 and TRBJ2-1; D possibly corresponds to TRBD2 (5 bases). Germline V gene lookup returns CDR1 SGHRS and CDR2 YFSETQ. With 3 bases removed from V and 4 bases from J, the gap between germline ends came to 17 bases. The CDR3 covers 16 residues. The CDR3 sequence: CASSSGNTRGYNEQFF. The DNA of the CDR3 is TGCGCCAGCAGCTCGGGGAATACCCGGGGTTACAATGAGCAGTTCTTC.

The V and J genes are TRBV5-1 and TRBJ1-4, with D perhaps matching TRBD1 (5 bases). The germline V gene has CDR1 SGHRS and CDR2 YFSETQ. Trimming took off 4 bases at V and 1 base at J, with 14 bases between the two ends. The CDR3 has 16 residues. In DNA, the CDR3 is TGCGCCAGCAGCGAGGTCCCCCAGGGAACTAATGAAAAACTGTTTTTT. It codes for CASSEVPQGTNEKLFF.

The chain employs TRBV7-2 and TRBJ2-1; weak D call: TRBD2 (5 bases). The V and J ends lost 5 bases and 1 base respectively, with 12 bases between them. CDR3 length equals 15 residues. The germline gives CDR1 SGHTA, CDR2 FQGNSA. The CDR3 reads CASSADWQSYNEQFF. CDR3 DNA: TGTGCCAGCAGCGCGGACTGGCAGTCCTACAATGAGCAGTTCTTC.

The rearrangement uses TRBV5-1 and TRBJ1-1; the D is unclear. CDR3 size: 11 residues. V was cut by 3 bases and J by 8 bases, with 8 bases left in between. Per the germline V gene, CDR1 is SGHRS and CDR2 is YFSETQ. The CDR3 nucleotides are TGCGCCAGCAGCTCCCCCGGGGAAGCTTTCTTT. It specifies CASSSPGEAFF. Full variable domain (missing parts from reference TRBV5-1 and TRBJ1-1): KAGVTQTPRYLIKTRGQQVTLSCSPISGHRSVSWYQQTPGQGLQFLFEYFSETQRNKGNFPGRFSGRQFSNSRSEMNVSTLELGDSALYLCASSSPGEAFFGQGTRLTVV.

This clone was detected only once. The chain has TRBV6-6 and TRBJ1-1; TRBD1 aligns across 8 bases. V was pared by 3 bases and J by 10 bases, with 13 bases of the junction left unmatched. Germline values: CDR1 MNHNY, CDR2 SVGAGI (reference sequence). The CDR3 has 15 amino acids. The CDR3 region has the DNA TGTGCCAGCAGTTATGGCCTTGGGGGGACAGGTGGAGCTTTCTTT. Protein sequence: CASSYGLGGTGGAFF.

The chain uses TRBV7-6 and TRBJ2-7; the match to TRBD2 covers 13 bases. Germline V gene sequence: CDR1 SGHVS, CDR2 FNYEAQ. This CDR3 has 15 amino acids. After removal of 5 bases from V and 6 bases from J, the junction contained 7 bases not matched to a gene. The CDR3 bases are TGTGCCAGCAGCACCAGGACTAGCGGGGGAGGCGAGCAGTACTTC. Translated: CASSTRTSGGGEQYF.

This clone was seen repeatedly, ten times or more. Other DNA sequences in this sample translate to the same CDR3. The chain links TRBV6-6 to TRBJ1-1, with 7 bases aligning to TRBD1. The germline V gene has CDR1 MNHNY and CDR2 SVGAGI (reference sequence). V shed 6 bases and J 4 bases; nucleotides not matched to a gene: 8. The CDR3 covers 14 residues. The CDR3 reads CASSLRGGGTEAFF. DNA of the CDR3: TGTGCCAGCAGCCTCAGGGGGGGTGGCACTGAAGCTTTCTTT.

The rearrangement uses TRBV27 and TRBJ2-3; D may be TRBD2 (5 bases). V lost 6 bases and J lost 4, with 8 bases in between. CDR3 length: 12 amino acids. Germline loops: CDR1 MNHEY, CDR2 SMNVEV (reference sequence). This CDR3 is CASSTGSDTQYF. The CDR3 DNA reads TGTGCCAGCAGCACGGGATCAGATACGCAGTATTTT.

This clone was observed once. This sequence joins TRBV7-9 and TRBJ2-7; weak D call: TRBD2 (6 bases). The CDR3 sequence is 18 residues long. In germline, CDR1 is SEHNR, CDR2 FQNEAQ (reference sequence). V lost 0 bases and J 0 bases, leaving 18 bases between the germline ends. The CDR3 DNA reads as TGTGCCAGCAGCTTAGCTTTGGGGGGACGGATAATCTCCTACGAGCAGTACTTC. This translates into CASSLALGGRIISYEQYF.